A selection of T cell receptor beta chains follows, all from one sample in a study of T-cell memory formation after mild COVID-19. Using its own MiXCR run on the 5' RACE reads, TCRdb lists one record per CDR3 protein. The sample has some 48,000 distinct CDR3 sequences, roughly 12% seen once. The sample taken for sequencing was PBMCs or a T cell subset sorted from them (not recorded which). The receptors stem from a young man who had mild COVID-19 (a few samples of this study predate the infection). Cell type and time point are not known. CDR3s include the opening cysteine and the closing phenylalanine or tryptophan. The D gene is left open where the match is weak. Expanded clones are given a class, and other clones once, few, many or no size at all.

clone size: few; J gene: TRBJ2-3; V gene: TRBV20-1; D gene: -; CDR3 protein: CSARDPARRDTDTQYF; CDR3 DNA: TGCAGTGCTAGAGATCCCGCCAGGCGGGACACAGATACGCAGTATTTT
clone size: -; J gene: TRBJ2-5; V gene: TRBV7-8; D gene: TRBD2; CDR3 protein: CASAFSGGFLETQYF; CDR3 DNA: TGTGCCAGCGCTTTTAGCGGGGGTTTCTTGGAGACCCAGTACTTC
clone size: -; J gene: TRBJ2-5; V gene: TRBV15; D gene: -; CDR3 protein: CATSRGGGAQETQYF; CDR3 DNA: TGTGCCACCAGCAGAGGCGGTGGGGCCCAAGAGACCCAGTACTTC
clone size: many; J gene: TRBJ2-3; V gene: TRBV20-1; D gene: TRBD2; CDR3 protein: CSARGDLAGGLPDTQYF; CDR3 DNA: TGCAGTGCTAGAGGGGATCTAGCGGGGGGGCTTCCAGATACGCAGTATTTT
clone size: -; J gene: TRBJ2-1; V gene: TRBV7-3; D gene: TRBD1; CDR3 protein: CASSSTGWEVDEQFF; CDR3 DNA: TGTGCCAGCAGCTCGACAGGGTGGGAAGTCGATGAGCAGTTCTTC
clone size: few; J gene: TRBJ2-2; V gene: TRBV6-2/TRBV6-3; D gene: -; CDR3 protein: CASSPGRNTGELFF; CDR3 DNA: TGTGCCAGCAGCCCGGGACGGAACACCGGGGAGCTGTTTTTT
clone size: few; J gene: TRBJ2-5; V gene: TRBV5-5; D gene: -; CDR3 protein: CASSKNQGHQETQYF; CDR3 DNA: TGTGCCAGCAGCAAGAACCAGGGTCACCAAGAGACCCAGTACTTC
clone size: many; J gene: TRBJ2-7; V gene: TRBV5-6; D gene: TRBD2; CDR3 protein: CASSFPGASGPYEQYF; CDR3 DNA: TGTGCCAGCAGCTTCCCGGGCGCTAGCGGTCCCTACGAGCAGTACTTC
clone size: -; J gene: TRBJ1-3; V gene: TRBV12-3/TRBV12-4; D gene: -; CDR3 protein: CASSLRSGNTIYF; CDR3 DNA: TGTGCCAGCAGTTTACGCTCTGGAAACACCATATATTTT
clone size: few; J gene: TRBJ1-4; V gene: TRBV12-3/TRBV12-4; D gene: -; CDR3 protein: CASSLRGGGEKLFF; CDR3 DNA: TGTGCCAGCAGTCTACGGGGGGGCGGTGAAAAACTGTTTTTT
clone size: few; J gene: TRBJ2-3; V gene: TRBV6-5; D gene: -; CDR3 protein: CASSSGRSIDTQYF; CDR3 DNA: TGTGCCAGCAGTTCAGGCAGGTCGATAGATACGCAGTATTTT
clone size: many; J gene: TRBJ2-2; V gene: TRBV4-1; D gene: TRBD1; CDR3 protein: CASSQEGTETGELFF; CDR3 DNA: TGCGCCAGCAGCCAAGAGGGGACAGAGACCGGGGAGCTGTTTTTT
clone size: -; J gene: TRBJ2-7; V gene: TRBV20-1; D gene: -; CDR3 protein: CSAREAIGRYEQYF; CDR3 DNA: TGCAGTGCTAGAGAGGCTATAGGCCGCTACGAGCAGTACTTC
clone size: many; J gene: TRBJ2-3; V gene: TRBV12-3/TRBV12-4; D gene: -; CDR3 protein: CASRDRDTQYF; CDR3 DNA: TGTGCCAGCAGAGACCGAGATACGCAGTATTTT
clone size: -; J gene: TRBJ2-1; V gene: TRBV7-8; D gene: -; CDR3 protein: CASNRWPVGYEQFF; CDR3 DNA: TGTGCCAGCAATAGGTGGCCCGTAGGGTATGAGCAGTTCTTC
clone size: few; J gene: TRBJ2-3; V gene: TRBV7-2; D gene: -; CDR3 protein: CASSPRRGTDTQYF; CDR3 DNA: TGTGCCAGCAGCCCGCGTAGGGGCACAGATACGCAGTATTTT
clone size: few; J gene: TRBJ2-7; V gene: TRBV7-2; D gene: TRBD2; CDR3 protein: CASSLRDTSGGAYEQYF; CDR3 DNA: TGTGCCAGCAGCTTACGGGACACTAGCGGGGGGGCCTACGAGCAGTACTTC
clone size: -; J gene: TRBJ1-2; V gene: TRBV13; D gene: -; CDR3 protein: CASSLGAIARRQAHYGYTF; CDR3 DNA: TGTGCCAGCAGCTTAGGAGCGATTGCTCGGAGACAGGCCCACTATGGCTACACCTTC
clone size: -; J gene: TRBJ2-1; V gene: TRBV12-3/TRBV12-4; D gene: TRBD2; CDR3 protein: CASSQTSGWDNEQFF; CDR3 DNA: TGTGCCAGCAGCCAGACTAGCGGGTGGGACAATGAGCAGTTCTTC
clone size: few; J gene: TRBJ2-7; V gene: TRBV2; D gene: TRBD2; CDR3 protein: CASSTSGGHEQYF; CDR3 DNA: TGTGCCAGCTCGACTAGCGGGGGGCATGAGCAGTACTTC
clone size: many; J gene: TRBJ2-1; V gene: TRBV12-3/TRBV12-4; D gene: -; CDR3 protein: CASSRGGGGSYNEQFF; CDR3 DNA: TGTGCCAGCAGTCGCGGAGGGGGGGGCTCCTACAATGAGCAGTTCTTC
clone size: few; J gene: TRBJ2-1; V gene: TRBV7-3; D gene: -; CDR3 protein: CASSFRTNPPYNEQFF; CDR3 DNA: TGTGCCAGCAGCTTTAGGACGAACCCCCCCTACAATGAGCAGTTCTTC
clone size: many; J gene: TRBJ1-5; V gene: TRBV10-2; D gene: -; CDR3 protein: CASSDSHSNQPQHF; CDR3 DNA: TGCGCCAGCAGTGACAGTCATAGCAATCAGCCCCAGCATTTT
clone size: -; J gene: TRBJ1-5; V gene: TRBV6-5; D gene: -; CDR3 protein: CASRARPGDVGNQPQHF; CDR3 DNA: TGTGCCAGCAGGGCCCGACCAGGGGACGTGGGCAATCAGCCCCAGCATTTT
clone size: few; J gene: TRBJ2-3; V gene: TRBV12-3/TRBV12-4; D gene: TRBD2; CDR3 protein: CASSLSSGGVVTQYF; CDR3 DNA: TGTGCCAGCAGTTTATCCAGCGGGGGGGTTGTTACGCAGTATTTT
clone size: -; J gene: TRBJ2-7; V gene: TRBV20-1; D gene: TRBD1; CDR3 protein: CSARDQLRGLYEQYF; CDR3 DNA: TGCAGTGCTAGAGATCAACTTAGGGGGCTCTACGAGCAGTACTTC